The sequence of this T cell receptor beta chain was determined in a study of shared clonotypes between healthy human individuals. Looking at the study overall: Donors had three CD4 naive, three CD4 memory, two CD8 naive and one CD8 memory plate apiece. Findings and caveats of the study: As a rule, naive subsets had a larger estimated richness than memory subsets.

A remark on this clone: Antigen: not known.

Naive CD4+ cells were CD45RA-selected; the remaining cells were memory. Assay runs were performed at deep level. Sequenced by immunoSEQ multiplex PCR; TCRdb stores in-frame clones only, minus some. The sample yields about 2.3 million clones, 85% to 95% seen once. Germline CDR1 and CDR2: MGHRA and YSYEKL. The CDR3 consists of 14 residues. The V end lost 0 bases, the J end lost 4 bases, and 9 bases lay between the germline ends. The TCR comes from a man between 18 and 35 years old in good health. Some clones in this sample may be carry-over from other donors' samples. J is TRBJ1-2 and V is TRBV4-1; no clear D. Input material: naive CD4+ T cells from PBMCs. Subset meaning: CD45RA+ positively selected. The CDR3 region has the DNA TGCGCCAGCAGCCAAGATCCACCCTTCTATGGCTACACCTTC. This encodes CASSQDPPFYGYTF.